The entry below gives a single T cell receptor beta chain sequence along with its context. V shed 5 bases and J 0 bases; nucleotides not matched to a gene: 3. The CDR3 extends over 16 amino acids. Germline V gene sequence: CDR1 LGHDT, CDR2 YNNKEL (reference sequence). The data originate from a study of blood T cell repertoires in COVID-19. Study overall: Acute and convalescent COVID-19 samples came from the United States, Italy and Spain. The analysed material was cDNA or gDNA that came from T cells, B-cell-depleted T cells, or PBMCs.

Original data processing: For nucleated cells, counts were estimated from reference gene primer amplification. Only in-frame clones appear in the TCRdb table, and some are missing; sequencing was by immunoSEQ multiplex PCR. The V and J calls and clone size are taken from that table; D and trimming were inferred from the DNA. In the table there are tens of thousands of clones, about nine tenths of which are singletons. Sequencing was carried out using peripheral blood. V gene TRBV3-1 (or the pseudogene TRBV3-2) combines with J gene TRBJ2-5; 13 nucleotides match TRBD2. The origin of this receptor is a man aged 50-60 years with active or convalescent COVID-19. CDR3 nucleotide sequence: TGTGCCAGCAGCGGGACTAGCGGGGCGTACCAAGAGACCCAGTACTTC. Amino acid sequence: CASSGTSGAYQETQYF.